Ten or more counts support the clone carrying this T cell receptor beta chain. Antigen specificity is unknown. This entry is derived from a study of T cells in Graves' hyperthyroidism and ophthalmopathy. Overall study context: Any treatment followed the collection of peripheral blood at initial diagnosis.

General study results and limits: Blood also contained most expanded thyroid clonotypes above 0.001.

The germline V gene has CDR1 LGHDT and CDR2 YNNKEL (reference sequence). Trimming took off 0 bases at V and 0 bases at J, with 15 bases between the two ends. This CDR3 is 17 amino acids long. RNA transcripts provided the source from which TCR beta CDR3 regions were amplified. Using the HTBI primer set, a first-round RT-PCR was run on the TCR CDR3. From the multiplex PCR reads, TCRdb called clonotypes with MiXCR, one entry per CDR3 protein. The top ten hold under 15% of the sample, which has 500,000 to 650,000 distinct CDR3 sequences, around 15% seen once. The sequencing input was blood. The chain links TRBV3-1 to TRBJ2-7, with TRBD1 as a possible D gene (5 bases). The receptor's source is a woman in her forties or fifties with Graves' ophthalmopathy. CDR3 region: CASSQEPYRYDSYEQYF. As DNA, the CDR3 is TGTGCCAGCAGCCAAGAGCCGTACAGGTACGACTCCTACGAGCAGTACTTC.